This T cell receptor (beta chain) was identified during a study of regulatory T cells in long-lasting Graves disease. Whole-study findings and limits: Newly diagnosed Graves' patients exceeded persistent ones in TCR diversity. TRBV28, TRBJ1-2 and TRBJ2-5 were segments that persistent disease favored. Accuracy might have suffered from few samples.

The length of the CDR3 is 13 residues. Trimming stripped 5 bases from V and 3 bases from J, with 10 bases between. Stated time point: persistent/refractory GD, antithyroid drugs over 5 years with positive TRAb. There was RNA extracted from PBMCs, and the TCR library was made from it. Building the TCR beta libraries relied on iRepertoire HTBI primers, and CDR3 regions underwent Arm-PCR. TCRdb reprocessed the multiplex PCR reads via MiXCR and lists one record per CDR3 protein. The sample comprises around 460,000 distinct CDR3 sequences, 20% to 25% of which are singletons, and around 14% rests with the top ten. Regarding this clonotype: Its specificity is unknown.

Specimen: peripheral blood mononuclear cells (PBMCs), collected when the disease was refractory, from a patient treated with antithyroid drugs. The receptor comes from a female donor with Graves disease. The chain uses TRBV12-3 or TRBV12-4 and TRBJ2-5; possibly TRBD2 for D (6 bases). CDR3: CASSPGRKETQYF. CDR3 coding DNA: TGTGCCAGCAGTCCCGGGAGAAAAGAGACCCAGTACTTC.